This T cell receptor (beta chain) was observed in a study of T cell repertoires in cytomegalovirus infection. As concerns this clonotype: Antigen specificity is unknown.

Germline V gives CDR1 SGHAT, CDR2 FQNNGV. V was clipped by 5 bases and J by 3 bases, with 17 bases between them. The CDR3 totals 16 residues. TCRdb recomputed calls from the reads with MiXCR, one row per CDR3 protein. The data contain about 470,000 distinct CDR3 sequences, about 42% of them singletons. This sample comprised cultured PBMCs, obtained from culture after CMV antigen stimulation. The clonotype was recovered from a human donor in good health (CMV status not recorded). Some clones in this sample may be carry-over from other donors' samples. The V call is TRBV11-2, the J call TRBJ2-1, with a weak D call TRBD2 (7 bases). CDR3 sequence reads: CASSTRRGANYNEQFF. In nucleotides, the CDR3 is TGTGCCAGCAGCACCCGTCGGGGGGCTAACTACAATGAGCAGTTCTTC.